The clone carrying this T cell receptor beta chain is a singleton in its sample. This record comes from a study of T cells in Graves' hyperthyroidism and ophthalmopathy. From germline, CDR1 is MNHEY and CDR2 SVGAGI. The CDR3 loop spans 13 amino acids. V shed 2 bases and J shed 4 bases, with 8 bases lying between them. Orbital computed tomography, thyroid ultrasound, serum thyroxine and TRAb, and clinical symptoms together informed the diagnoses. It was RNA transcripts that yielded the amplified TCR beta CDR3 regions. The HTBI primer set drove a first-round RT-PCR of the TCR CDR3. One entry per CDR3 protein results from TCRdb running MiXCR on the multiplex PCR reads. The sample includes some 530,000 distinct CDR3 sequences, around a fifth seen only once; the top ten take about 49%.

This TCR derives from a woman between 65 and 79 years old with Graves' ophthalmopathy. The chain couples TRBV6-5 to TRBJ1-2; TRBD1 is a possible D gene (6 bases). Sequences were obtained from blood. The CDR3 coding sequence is TGTGCCAGCAGTTACCGGGGGCCCTATGGCTACACCTTC. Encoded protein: CASSYRGPYGYTF.